This TCR beta chain was captured in a study of Ad26.COV2.S vaccination and SARS-CoV-2 variants. General observations from the study: Placebo recipients showed lower spike-specific TCR breadth than vaccinees. Breadth of non-spike TCRs did not differ between vaccinees and placebo recipients.

About this clone itself: Antigen: not known.

TCRdb keeps only in-frame clones here, not all; method: immunoSEQ multiplex PCR. The repertoire consists of some 250,000 clones, with roughly 90% occurring once and the leading ten covering roughly a tenth. Treatment in this sample: over 15 received Ad26.COV2.S at low or high dose, single or two shots; about 5 received placebo; per-sample allocation not given. Day 63 after the first injection of vaccine or placebo was the sampling time. Within Boston, the person who donated was an adult of 18-55 years. An Ad26 vector expressing Wuhan-strain SARS-CoV-2 spike constituted the vaccine. The sequences come from peripheral blood, collected in a trial of Ad26.COV2.S vaccine versus placebo. The TCR originated in a person between 18 and 65 years old who received the Ad26.COV2.S COVID-19 vaccine or a placebo.

Written as DNA, the CDR3 is TGTGCCAGCAGCCAAGGAGGGTGGCGGGAGACCCAGTACTTC. This sequence encodes CASSQGGWRETQYF. J is TRBJ2-5 and V is TRBV4-2; possible D gene TRBD2, 5 bases. The V gene's germline CDR1 is LGHNA and CDR2 YNFKEQ. V was shortened by 1 base and J by 5 bases, with 11 bases between the two germline ends. This CDR3 is 14 amino acids long.